The 2 T cell receptor beta chains listed next were all sequenced from one sample in a study of identical twins. A single record per CDR3 protein comes from TCRdb applying MiXCR to the 5' RACE reads. The sample has roughly 1,500,000 distinct CDR3 sequences, about 30% seen once. Sequencing used cord blood. The receptor source for this set is a newborn girl in good health.

V usage is TRBV20-1 and J usage is TRBJ1-5, with TRBD1 matching over 8 bases. The CDR3 extends over 13 amino acids. V lost 7 bases, J lost 4 bases, and 6 bases stayed unmatched. Germline V gene sequence: CDR1 DFQATT, CDR2 SNEGSKA (reference sequence). DNA for the CDR3: TGCAGTGTTTTGGACAGGGTGAATCAGCCCCAGCATTTT. Encoded protein: CSVLDRVNQPQHF.

This clonotype was seen more than once but under ten times. The J gene is TRBJ1-2, the V gene TRBV10-3; D unresolved. The V gene lost 6 bases and the J gene lost 2 bases, with 4 bases spanning the gap. The CDR3 totals 11 residues. Germline V gene sequence: CDR1 ENHRY, CDR2 SYGVKD. CDR3 coding DNA: TGTGCCATCAGGGGAAACTATGGCTACACCTTC. Translating it yields CAIRGNYGYTF.